This passage covers 18 T cell receptor beta chains from one sample sequenced in a study of T-cell reconstitution after alpha-beta-depleted transplantation in children (dated by TCRdb to 2016 to 2017). The library was generated by PCR. Sequencer: Illumina HiSeq 2500. TCR libraries were prepared with molecular barcoding, using unique molecular identifiers to normalize TCRbeta repertoire quantification. Through fastp at Q25 and MiXCR, TCRdb rebuilt clones from the public reads, retaining in-frame beta chains. Each record represents a unique CDR3 protein, reported with the most common genes and DNA among its rows. This sample is represented by roughly 300,000 distinct CDR3 sequences; approximately 10% of them were singletons. Around 2.3% of the sample comes from the top ten. The sequencing used PBMCs from the stem cell graft donor, collected from the stem cell graft. The receptors shown here come from a human donor who donated a stem cell graft to a child with acute lymphoblastic leukemia.

The chain is built from TRBV29-1 and TRBJ2-3; D may be TRBD1 or TRBD2 (6 bases each). Germline-derived CDR1 and CDR2 are SQVTM and ANQGSEA. V lost 5 bases and J lost 1, with 22 bases in between. This CDR3 spans 17 amino acids. CDR3 region: CSVPGGMGGSGTDTQYF. The CDR3 DNA reads as TGCAGCGTTCCGGGTGGTATGGGGGGCTCGGGCACAGATACGCAGTATTTT.

The sample holds a few counts of this clonotype. The chain has TRBV6-1 and TRBJ2-1; TRBD2 matches 8 bases. The V gene end was trimmed by 6 bases and the J gene end by 5 bases; junction bases not matched to a gene: 6. The germline V gene has CDR1 MNHNS and CDR2 SASEGT. CDR3 size: 14 residues. CDR3: CASSRLATNNEQFF. CDR3 DNA: TGTGCCAGCAGCAGACTAGCGACCAACAATGAGCAGTTCTTC.

This sequence joins TRBV3-1 and TRBJ2-1, with D possibly being TRBD2 (6 bases). There are 15 residues in the CDR3. Germline CDR1 is LGHDT and CDR2 is YNNKEL (reference sequence). The V and J ends lost 8 bases and 3 bases respectively, with 17 bases between them. CDR3 loop: CASGVRLGVYNEQFF. In nucleotides, the CDR3 is TGTGCCAGCGGGGTCCGACTAGGGGTCTACAATGAGCAGTTCTTC.

J is TRBJ2-1 and V is TRBV15; D might be TRBD1 (5 bases). The CDR3 length is 14 residues. From germline, CDR1 is LNHNV and CDR2 YYDKDF (reference sequence). V shed 0 bases and J shed 5 bases, with 8 bases lying between them. The CDR3 here is CATSRDKGDNEQFF. The CDR3, as DNA: TGTGCCACCAGCAGAGATAAAGGGGACAATGAGCAGTTCTTC.

The rearrangement uses TRBV5-1 and TRBJ2-1; D remains unclear. The V end lost 4 bases, the J end lost 2 bases, and 10 bases lay between the germline ends. In germline, CDR1 is SGHRS, CDR2 YFSETQ. The CDR3 runs to 14 residues. The CDR3 region has the DNA TGCGCCAGCAGCCTACTACTCACCTACAATGAGCAGTTCTTC. Its translation is CASSLLLTYNEQFF. The whole variable domain, filled in from reference TRBV5-1 and TRBJ2-1, reads KAGVTQTPRYLIKTRGQQVTLSCSPISGHRSVSWYQQTPGQGLQFLFEYFSETQRNKGNFPGRFSGRQFSNSRSEMNVSTLELGDSALYLCASSLLLTYNEQFFGPGTRLTVL.

The chain couples TRBV29-1 to TRBJ2-1; D unresolved. Deletions cut 4 bases from V and 7 bases from J, with 14 bases between. The CDR3 is 13 residues long. Germline-derived CDR1 and CDR2 are SQVTM and ANQGSEA. The CDR3, as DNA: TGCAGCGTTGTTACCCCCGAGAGGAATGAGCAGTTCTTC. It specifies CSVVTPERNEQFF.

This clonotype has at least ten counts. This chain uses TRBV5-1 with TRBJ2-1; D may be TRBD2 (6 bases). From germline, CDR1 is SGHRS and CDR2 YFSETQ. This CDR3 has 15 residues. V was trimmed by 0 bases and J by 7 bases, leaving 14 bases between them. The CDR3 loop reads CASSLDVGGGNEQFF. The DNA of the CDR3 is TGCGCCAGCAGCTTGGACGTGGGAGGCGGGAATGAGCAGTTCTTC.

The sample holds a few counts of this clonotype. This chain links TRBV10-3 with TRBJ2-1; D possibly matches TRBD1 or TRBD2 (5 bases each). The germline gives CDR1 ENHRY, CDR2 SYGVKD. The CDR3 runs 10 residues. V was clipped by 8 bases and J by 6 bases, with 5 bases between them. The CDR3 region has the DNA TGTGCCATCGGGGGCAATGAGCAGTTCTTC. This codes for CAIGGNEQFF.

The rearrangement links TRBV7-2 to TRBJ2-2; 11 nucleotides align to TRBD1. This CDR3 contains 17 residues. Trimming cost V 4 bases and J 5 bases; bases outside gene matches: 9. Germline-derived CDR1 and CDR2 are SGHTA and FQGNSA. CDR3 region: CASSSKPGQGGTGELFF. The CDR3, as DNA: TGTGCCAGCAGCTCAAAGCCGGGACAGGGGGGGACCGGGGAGCTGTTTTTT.

The chain employs TRBV5-6 and TRBJ2-3; D might be TRBD1 (5 bases). There are 18 residues in the CDR3. Trimming left V 4 bases short and J 2 bases short, with 23 bases between. The V gene's germline CDR1 is SGHDT and CDR2 YYEEEE. The CDR3 coding sequence is TGTGCCAGCAGCGCGCGGAATGGACAAGGGGCGAACACAGATACGCAGTATTTT. It codes for CASSARNGQGANTDTQYF.

This rearrangement joins TRBV4-3 to TRBJ2-3; D unclear. Per the germline V gene, CDR1 is LGHNA and CDR2 is YSLEER. The CDR3 loop spans 15 amino acids. The V end was cut by 0 bases, the J end by 2 bases, with 9 bases between. In DNA, the CDR3 is TGCGCCAGCAGCCAAGATTACCAAGACACAGATACGCAGTATTTT. Protein: CASSQDYQDTDTQYF.

This clonotype has at least ten counts. The chain has TRBV27 and TRBJ2-2, with D tentatively TRBD2 (5 bases). The CDR3 has 13 amino acids. Germline V CDR1 and CDR2: MNHEY, SMNVEV (reference sequence). Trimming left V 6 bases short and J 10 bases short, with 15 bases between. The DNA of the CDR3 is TGTGCCAGCAGCCCGAGGGCCCAAGAGGAGCTGTTTTTT. Its protein is CASSPRAQEELFF.

V gene TRBV7-6 combines with J gene TRBJ2-7; D unresolved. V was pared by 2 bases and J by 0 bases, with 11 bases between. The germline V gene has CDR1 SGHVS and CDR2 FNYEAQ. The CDR3 is made up of 15 amino acids. The CDR3 loop is CASSLLGQLSYEQYF. CDR3 DNA sequence: TGTGCCAGCAGCTTACTCGGCCAGCTCTCCTACGAGCAGTACTTC.

The chain couples TRBV5-1 to TRBJ2-1; 7 positions match TRBD2. The CDR3 runs to 16 residues. Germline values: CDR1 SGHRS, CDR2 YFSETQ. Losses at the gene ends were 2 bases for V and 7 bases for J; bases not matched to a gene: 12. The CDR3 nucleotides read TGCGCCAGCAGCTTACAACTAGCGCTCTCTAAGAATGAGCAGTTCTTC. This translates into CASSLQLALSKNEQFF.

The chain uses TRBV12-3 or TRBV12-4 and TRBJ2-2; no firm D call. This CDR3 comprises 16 residues. V lost 7 bases to trimming and J lost 1 base, with 16 bases between them. Written as DNA, the CDR3 is TGTGCCAGCACCCCGACCCGGAGAAGGAACACCGGGGAGCTGTTTTTT. Translated, it gives CASTPTRRRNTGELFF.

This clonotype has a handful of counts. The chain is built from TRBV12-3 or TRBV12-4 and TRBJ1-1, with TRBD1 matching 9 bases. CDR3 length equals 14 residues. V dropped 5 bases and J dropped 5; count of bases not matched to a gene: 6. The CDR3 region is CASSPGTGITEAFF. CDR3 sequence (DNA): TGTGCCAGCAGTCCCGGGACAGGGATAACTGAAGCTTTCTTT.

This clonotype was seen a handful of times. The J gene is TRBJ2-7, the V gene TRBV7-4; D gene ambiguous. CDR1 and CDR2 from the germline V gene are SGHVT and SQSDAQ. Trimming cost V 7 bases and J 5 bases, with 24 bases left between them. The length of the CDR3 is 16 residues. The CDR3 reads CASISWAPEPLNEQYF. CDR3 DNA sequence: TGTGCCAGCATCTCATGGGCACCCGAGCCTCTGAACGAGCAGTACTTC.

The table lists this clonotype with a few counts. The genes are TRBV12-3 or TRBV12-4 and TRBJ2-3; either TRBD1 or TRBD2 may fit D (6 bases each). The V gene lost 8 bases and the J gene lost 4 bases, with 19 bases spanning the gap. CDR3 size: 15 residues. CDR3 nucleotide sequence: TGTGCCAGCTTACAGAGGGGGGTTCCCGCAGATACGCAGTATTTT. Translating gives CASLQRGVPADTQYF.